The clone carrying this T cell receptor (beta chain) was observed a single time. Generated by immunoSEQ multiplex PCR, the TCRdb table keeps only in-frame clones and is missing some. The repertoire holds under 300,000 clones, with roughly 90% as singletons. This sample was included in a study of cytomegalovirus exposure and HLA in healthy donors. J lost 3 bases, V lost 4 bases, and 11 bases had no gene match. Germline values: CDR1 LGHNA, CDR2 YSLEER. The CDR3 covers 18 residues. The rearrangement uses TRBV4-3 and TRBJ2-2, with 10 bases aligning to TRBD2. The receptor's source is a woman between 18 and 29 years old in good health and CMV-seronegative. The sequenced sample consisted of PBMCs. CDR3 bases: TGCGCCAGCAGCCCAAGAGGGAATCTAGCGGGAGACACCGGGGAGCTGTTTTTT. It translates to CASSPRGNLAGDTGELFF.